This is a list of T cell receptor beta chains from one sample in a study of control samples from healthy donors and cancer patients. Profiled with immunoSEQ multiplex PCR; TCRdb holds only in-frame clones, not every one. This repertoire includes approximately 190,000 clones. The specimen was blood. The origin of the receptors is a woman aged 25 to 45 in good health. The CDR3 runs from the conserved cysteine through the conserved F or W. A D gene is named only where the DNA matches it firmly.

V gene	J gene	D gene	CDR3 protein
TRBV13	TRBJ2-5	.	CASSLRGEGTQYF
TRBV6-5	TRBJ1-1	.	CASSYRGPNTEAFF
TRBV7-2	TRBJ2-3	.	CASSRSSTDTQYF
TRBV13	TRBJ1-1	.	CASSLAAEAFF
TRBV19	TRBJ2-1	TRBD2	CASSIEGAGDEQFF
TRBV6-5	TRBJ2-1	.	CASRLLPSPPNEQFF
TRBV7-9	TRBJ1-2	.	CASSLPFGQINYGYTF
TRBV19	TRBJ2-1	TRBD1	CASSILGQENNEQFF
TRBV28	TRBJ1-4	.	CASSPGQINEKLFF
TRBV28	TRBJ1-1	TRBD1	CASSFRQGPMNTEAFF
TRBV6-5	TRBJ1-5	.	CASSSGTPINQPQHF
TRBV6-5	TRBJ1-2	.	CASRAGQSNYGYTF
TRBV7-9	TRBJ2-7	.	CASSPNYEQYF
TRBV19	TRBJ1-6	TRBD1	CASSIPGGDSPLHF
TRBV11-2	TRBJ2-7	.	CASSIASGTAYEQYF
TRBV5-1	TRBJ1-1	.	CASSLAQMNTEAFF
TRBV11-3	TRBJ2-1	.	CASSSGVGDEQFF
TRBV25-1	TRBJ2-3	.	CASSGGGKGTDTQYF
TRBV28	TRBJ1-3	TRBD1	CASLDRGYRNTIYF
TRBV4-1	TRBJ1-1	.	CASSPTGVTGAFF
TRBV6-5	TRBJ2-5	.	CASSYSGGQETQYF
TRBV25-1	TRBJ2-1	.	CASRRGLYNEQFF
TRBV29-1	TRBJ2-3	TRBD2	CSVERLAASTDTQYF
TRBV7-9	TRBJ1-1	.	CASTPQGLNTEAFF
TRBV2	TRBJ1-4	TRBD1	CASRDQGEAEKLFF
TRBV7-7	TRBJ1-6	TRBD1	CASSFPLGQGRNSPLHF
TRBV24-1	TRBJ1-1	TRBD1	CATSTGGFMNTEAFF
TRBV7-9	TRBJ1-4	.	CASSLQGRDEKLFF
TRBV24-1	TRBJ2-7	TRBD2	CATSDSGVSYEQYF
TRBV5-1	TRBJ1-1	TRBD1	CASSPGTGAEAFF
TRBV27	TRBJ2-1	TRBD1	CASSPTGGTGYNEQFF
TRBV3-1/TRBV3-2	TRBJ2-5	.	CASSQNQETQYF
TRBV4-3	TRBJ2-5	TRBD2	CASSQGGGAGETQYF
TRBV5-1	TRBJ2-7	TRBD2	CASALAGGAYEQYF
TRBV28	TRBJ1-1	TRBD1	CASSLTTGRMNTEAFF
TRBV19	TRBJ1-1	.	CASSIIWLKDPEAFF